These 25 T cell receptor beta chains originate from one sample sequenced in a study of breast tumors, draining lymph nodes, adjacent tissues. Via MiXCR, TCRdb re-called the multiplex PCR reads, giving one row per CDR3 protein. Of about 22,000 distinct CDR3 sequences in the sample, 58% were seen once. Specimen: breast tumor tissue. These receptors all stem from a female donor with breast cancer. Some clones in this sample may be carry-over from other donors' samples.

Many counts were recorded for this clonotype. One base away lies a much larger clone, so this may be a sequencing read error. The chain is built from TRBV12-5 and TRBJ2-2, with D perhaps matching TRBD1 (6 bases). The germline V gene has CDR1 LGHNT and CDR2 FRNRAP. This CDR3 is built from 13 residues. The ends were cut back, 7 bases at V and 7 bases at J, with 13 bases in the middle. CDR3 loop: CASASQGIGELFF. DNA of the CDR3: TGTGCTAGTGCCAGCCAGGGGATCGGGGAGCTGTTTTTT.

Comments on this clonotype: This may arise from a read error, as a much more abundant clone is one base away. This chain uses TRBV5-6 with TRBJ2-5; 8 bases match TRBD1. CDR1 is SGHDT and CDR2 is YYEEEE in the germline V gene. CDR3 length: 15 amino acids. The DNA for the CDR3 is TGTGCCGGCAGCGGATCGACAGGGGAGGCGGAGACCCAGTACTTC. Translation gives CAGSGSTGEAETQYF.

This clonotype was counted a single time. The chain employs TRBV6-5 and TRBJ2-1; 10 bases align to TRBD1. This CDR3 contains 14 residues. Germline-derived CDR1 and CDR2 are MNHEY and SVGAGI. With 6 bases clipped from V and 6 bases from J, the junction kept 5 bases outside the gene matches. This chain's CDR3 is CASSPWTGGNEQFF. The CDR3 DNA sequence: TGTGCCAGCAGCCCCTGGACAGGGGGCAATGAGCAGTTCTTC.

This clonotype was counted ten times or more. V is TRBV6-2 or TRBV6-3 and J is TRBJ1-2; D remains ambiguous. This CDR3 region has 13 residues. Germline V gene lookup returns CDR1 MNHEY and CDR2 SVGEGT. Trimming took 0 bases from V and 8 from J, leaving 10 bases between them. CDR3 sequence: CASSYSAGVGYTF. CDR3 bases: TGTGCCAGCAGTTACTCGGCCGGGGTCGGCTACACCTTC.

This chain connects TRBV28 to TRBJ2-2; D gene uncertain. The V end lost 1 base, the J end lost 3 bases, and 9 bases lay between the germline ends. The CDR3 extends over 15 amino acids. Per the germline V gene, CDR1 is MDHEN and CDR2 is SYDVKM. CDR3 DNA sequence: TGTGCCAGCAGTTTATACACAGCCTACACCGGGGAGCTGTTTTTT. Amino acids: CASSLYTAYTGELFF.

At least ten counts were recorded for this clonotype. The rearrangement links TRBV11-1 to TRBJ1-2, with a weak D call TRBD1 (6 bases). The germline V and J ends were trimmed by 5 bases and 1 base, with 8 bases remaining between them. Germline V gives CDR1 SGHAT, CDR2 FQDESV (reference sequence). The CDR3 has 13 residues. CDR3 amino acids: CASSPRGNYGYTF. Written as DNA, the CDR3 is TGTGCCAGCAGCCCCAGGGGTAACTATGGCTACACCTTC.

The V and J genes are TRBV19 and TRBJ1-5, with TRBD1 as a possible D gene (6 bases). V dropped 5 bases and J dropped 4 bases, with 9 bases sitting between them. CDR1 is LNHDA and CDR2 is SQIVND in the germline V gene (reference sequence). This CDR3 is 13 amino acids long. For the CDR3, the DNA is TGTGCCAGTAGTCGGGACACAAATCAGCCCCAGCATTTT. Amino acid sequence: CASSRDTNQPQHF.

The J gene is TRBJ2-1, the V gene TRBV7-2, with D perhaps TRBD1 (7 bases). V lost 4 bases, J lost 9 bases, and 10 bases lay in between. This CDR3 spans 12 amino acids. Germline V lookup: CDR1 SGHTA, CDR2 FQGNSA. The CDR3 region has the DNA TGTGCCAGCAGCTGGAGGGACAGTGAGCAGTTCTTC. Its translation is CASSWRDSEQFF.

This clonotype was observed many times. The chain links TRBV7-9 to TRBJ1-2; unclear D gene. The germline CDR1 and CDR2 sequences are SEHNR and FQNEAQ (reference sequence). V lost 4 bases and J lost 3, with 12 bases in between. This CDR3 has 14 amino acids. CDR3 region: CASSSSSAHYGYTF. The CDR3 nucleotides are TGTGCCAGCAGCTCCTCCTCGGCCCACTATGGCTACACCTTC.

The chain joins TRBV28 to TRBJ2-3; perhaps TRBD1 as D (6 bases). Trimming removed 1 base from V and 4 bases from J, with 9 bases in between. The length of the CDR3 is 14 residues. Germline V lookup: CDR1 MDHEN, CDR2 SYDVKM. The CDR3 region has the DNA TGTGCCAGCAGTTTATTGAACAGGGCAGATACGCAGTATTTT. This codes for CASSLLNRADTQYF.

V gene TRBV5-8 combines with J gene TRBJ2-7, with 12 bases identical to TRBD2. This CDR3 comprises 15 residues. Germline-derived CDR1 and CDR2 are SGHTS and YDEGEE. With 7 bases clipped from V and 3 bases from J, the junction kept 8 bases outside the gene matches. Written as DNA, the CDR3 is TGTGCCAGCCTTATCCGGACTAGCGGGATCTACGAGCAGTACTTC. It yields the protein CASLIRTSGIYEQYF.

By share of the sample, this clonotype is medium-sized. The chain is built from TRBV11-2 and TRBJ2-7; 10 positions match TRBD2. The CDR3 spans 15 residues. V lost 0 bases and J lost 5; bases outside the gene matches: 4. Looked up from germline, CDR1 is SGHAT and CDR2 is FQNNGV. The CDR3 region has the DNA TGTGCCAGCAGCTTAGAGAGCGGGAGGGCGGACGAGCAGTACTTC. It codes for CASSLESGRADEQYF. The whole variable domain, remainder taken from reference TRBV11-2 and TRBJ2-7, is EAGVAQSPRYKIIEKRQSVAFWCNPISGHATLYWYQQILGQGPKLLIQFQNNGVVDDSQLPKDRFSAERLKGVDSTLKIQPAKLEDSAVYLCASSLESGRADEQYFGPGTRLTVT.

This clonotype was seen ten or more times. This may be a read error, as it is one base from a much larger clone. This sequence joins TRBV5-1 and TRBJ2-7; no reliable D call. V was pared by 0 bases and J by 4 bases, with 23 bases between. CDR1 is SGHRS, CDR2 YFSETQ, per germline. The CDR3 is 18 residues long. CDR3 nucleotide sequence: TGCGCCAGCAGCTTGGGGCCCCCGGAGAACGACACGCCGTACGAGCAGTACTTC. Residues: CASSLGPPENDTPYEQYF.

The chain carries TRBV28 and TRBJ1-4, with TRBD1 matching over 7 bases. V trimming: 3 bases; J trimming: 8 bases; junction bases outside the gene matches: 9. Germline V gene data show CDR1 as MDHEN and CDR2 as SYDVKM. The CDR3 sequence is 15 residues long. This CDR3 reads CASSFGQAPREKLFF. In DNA form, the CDR3 reads TGTGCCAGCAGTTTCGGACAGGCGCCAAGGGAAAAACTGTTTTTT.

The CDR3 DNA is TGCAGCGTTACCGGGGCTAGAAATGAGCAGTTCTTC. This gives the protein CSVTGARNEQFF. V gene TRBV29-1 combines with J gene TRBJ2-1, with D perhaps given as TRBD1 or TRBD2 (5 bases each). Germline V gene data show CDR1 as SQVTM and CDR2 as ANQGSEA. Between the trimmed V and J ends, which lost 5 bases and 7 bases, there was a span of 12 bases. The CDR3 contains 12 residues.

Turning to this clonotype: The junction shows a germline mismatch at one end, possibly a read error. This chain connects TRBV9 to TRBJ2-3, with TRBD2 identical over 8 bases. The germline gives CDR1 SGDLS, CDR2 YYNGEE. This CDR3 contains 15 residues. Here the CDR3 DNA reads TGTGCCTCCGAAAAGAGCGGGGGAGCCACAGATACGCCGTATTTT. This encodes CASEKSGGATDTPYF.

Remarks on this clonotype: The CDR3 end shows no conserved phenylalanine or tryptophan, and so a read error is likely. No DNA is shown, since the ends of the CDR3 on it are uncertain; the CDR3 is the one TCRdb lists. V is TRBV4-2 and J is TRBJ1-2; the D call of TRBD1 is as the table states it, not checked on the DNA. Germline lookup yields CDR1 LGHNA and CDR2 YNFKEQ. A total of 12 residues make up the CDR3, ends included. CDR3 sequence reads: CASSQPGQGFNY.

This sequence joins TRBV5-1 and TRBJ2-7; weak D call: TRBD1 (5 bases). Germline lookup yields CDR1 SGHRS and CDR2 YFSETQ. The CDR3 length is 15 residues. The ends were cut back, 1 base at V and 4 bases at J, with 15 bases in the middle. CDR3 in DNA: TGCGCCAGCAGCTTGATCCCAGGGCCCAATTACGAGCAGTACTTC. Protein product: CASSLIPGPNYEQYF.

The gene calls are TRBV11-2 and TRBJ1-2; 9 bases line up with TRBD1. The CDR3 has 15 amino acids. CDR1 SGHAT and CDR2 FQNNGV come from the germline V gene. The V and J ends lost 4 bases and 7 bases, in that order; junction bases with no gene match: 10. CDR3 sequence: CASSYDRGELGGYTF. The CDR3 coding sequence is TGTGCCAGCAGCTATGACAGGGGGGAGTTAGGTGGCTACACCTTC. Variable domain in full (rest from reference TRBV11-2 and TRBJ1-2): EAGVAQSPRYKIIEKRQSVAFWCNPISGHATLYWYQQILGQGPKLLIQFQNNGVVDDSQLPKDRFSAERLKGVDSTLKIQPAKLEDSAVYLCASSYDRGELGGYTFGSGTRLTVV.

This clonotype has ten or more counts. A much larger clone differs from this one at a single base, so this may be a read error. V gene TRBV6-1 combines with J gene TRBJ1-6; 9 bases agree with TRBD1. This CDR3 has 16 residues. Germline V lookup: CDR1 MNHNS, CDR2 SASEGT. The junction had 11 bases not matched to a gene; V was cut back by 6 bases and J by 8 bases. CDR3 sequence: CASRRNVGQGYSPLHF. The CDR3 DNA is TGTGCCAGCAGGCGTAACGTTGGACAGGGGTATTCACCCCTCCACTTT.

V usage is TRBV20-1 and J usage is TRBJ2-7, with 9 bases that match TRBD2. From germline, CDR1 is DFQATT and CDR2 SNEGSKA (reference sequence). The CDR3 is 14 residues long. After removal of 0 bases from V and 3 bases from J, the junction contained 3 bases not matched to a gene. In DNA form, the CDR3 reads TGCAGTGCTAGAGATCCAGCGGGAGGCTACGAGCAGTACTTC. Translating it yields CSARDPAGGYEQYF.

The chain carries TRBV7-8 and TRBJ1-5; D unresolved. This CDR3 is 14 amino acids long. Germline-derived CDR1 and CDR2 are SGHVS and FQNEAQ. The ends were cut back, 4 bases at V and 2 bases at J, with 9 bases in the middle. The CDR3 loop is CASSSSRGNQPQHF. CDR3 nucleotides: TGTGCCAGCAGCTCCTCTCGTGGCAATCAGCCCCAGCATTTT. The full variable domain, rest sourced from reference TRBV7-8 and TRBJ1-5, is GAGVSQSPRYKVAKRGQDVALRCDPISGHVSLFWYQQALGQGPEFLTYFQNEAQLDKSGLPSDRFFAERPEGSVSTLKIQRTQQEDSAVYLCASSSSRGNQPQHFGDGTRLSIL.

This clonotype qualifies as medium-sized. This chain links TRBV7-2 with TRBJ1-2; D call uncertain. This CDR3 comprises 16 residues. Germline V CDR1 and CDR2: SGHTA, FQGNSA. V lost 1 base, J lost 4 bases, and 16 bases lay in between. As DNA, the CDR3 is TGTGCCAGCAGCTTAGAGGGATCCGCCGCCACCTATGGCTACACCTTC. Translation: CASSLEGSAATYGYTF.

Relative to its sample, this clonotype is medium-sized. The rearrangement links TRBV5-1 to TRBJ2-2; TRBD1 or TRBD2 may be the D gene (5 bases each). The germline V gene has CDR1 SGHRS and CDR2 YFSETQ. The CDR3 consists of 14 residues. Trimming took 0 bases from V and 7 from J, leaving 10 bases between them. CDR3 loop: CASSLEWGFGELFF. CDR3 DNA: TGCGCCAGCAGCTTGGAATGGGGGTTCGGGGAGCTGTTTTTT.

The chain uses TRBV2 and TRBJ2-7; 7 bases align to TRBD1. The CDR3 runs to 14 residues. CDR1 and CDR2 from the germline V gene are SNHLY and FYNNEI. After removal of 3 bases from V and 1 base from J, the junction contained 3 bases not matched to a gene. This chain's CDR3 is CASSDPTGSYEQYF. In DNA form, the CDR3 reads TGTGCCAGCAGTGACCCGACAGGGTCCTACGAGCAGTACTTC. Drawing the rest from reference TRBV2 and TRBJ2-7, the complete variable domain is EPEVTQTPSHQVTQMGQEVILRCVPISNHLYFYWYRQILGQKVEFLVSFYNNEISEKSEIFDDQFSVERPDGSNFTLKIRSTKLEDSAMYFCASSDPTGSYEQYFGPGTRLTVT.